This T cell receptor (beta chain) was identified in a study of blood T cells in healthy people across ages (dated by TCRdb to the mid-2010s). Describing the broader study: Template switching captured roughly one uniquely barcoded TCR beta cDNA molecule per two T cells in model experiments. Age-related changes in TCR beta repertoire diversity were measured in the study by deep sequencing normalized with unique cDNA molecular identifiers. The donors were divided into four age groups: young (average around 17 years), middle-aged (about 39), aged (approximately 62) and long-lived (about 90). The study analyzed two additional independent replicas of 1 million unique cDNA reads from the same blood draw for two donors, one aged 18 to 29 and one aged 80 or older. To avoid experimental bias, donors of different ages were spread randomly across the sequencing lanes.

With respect to this clonotype: Its antigen is unknown. Germline is not matched at one junction end, which may reflect a read error.

Beyond this particular receptor, the publication reports: As age increased, observed TCR beta diversity per million T cells dropped in a roughly linear way, and a significant reduction was already evident by age roughly 40. The CMV infection status of donors was not known, potentially confounding age-related changes in expanded clonotypes. Compared with the aged group, more naive CD4+ T cells, fewer expanded clones and increased TCR diversity were shown by the long-lived group, suggesting age selection. Total diversity estimates from one million sequenced T cells were considered lower bounds and underestimates. A strong correlation was found between observed TCR beta diversity and the percentage of naive T cells measured by flow cytometry. Bulk unsorted PBMC profiling prevented conclusive comparison of naive and antigen-experienced compartments.

Systemically healthy Caucasian individuals from Russia, 35 to 40 in total and aged about 6 to 100 years, were included as donors. Approximately 10 milliliters of peripheral blood were collected from each donor into EDTA-treated Vacutainer tubes. Ficoll-Paque density-gradient centrifugation was used to isolate PBMCs, with at least 6 million obtained per sample. Total RNA, at least 6 micrograms per sample, was extracted from PBMCs with Trizol reagent. For every donor, flow cytometry on a PBMC aliquot measured the percentage of naive CD45RAhigh/CD27high T cells. Library construction relied on 5' RACE. Sequenced on an Illumina HiSeq 2500. The second PCR ran for about 6 to 12 cycles and used a J-beta primer mix along with a sample-barcoded 5' primer. A unique molecular identifier was introduced onto each TCR beta cDNA molecule by a template-switch 5' adaptor carrying 12 random nucleotides. Each sample yielded at least 3 million CDR3-containing paired-end reads. First-strand cDNA synthesis was performed from all RNA using the Mint cDNA synthesis kit, with priming by a TRBC-specific oligonucleotide. Following uracil-DNA glycosylase treatment, all cDNA underwent a first 18-cycle PCR with the universal primers M1SS and BC2_uni_R. Concerning the study's data processing: For normalization, 1 million high-quality reads were randomly selected from each sample, with every read carrying a distinct molecular identifier. Reads sharing molecular identifiers were discarded rather than binned into consensus sequences. CDR3 identification, clonotype clustering and error correction used MiTCR with a Q25 quality threshold and the strictest error-elimination algorithm. A nonparametric unseen species model using Euler transformation provided a lower-bound estimate of total TCR beta diversity. The public reads were quality trimmed at Q25 with fastp and then assembled into clones with MiXCR by TCRdb, keeping productive beta chains. Here each entry gathers all rows of one CDR3 protein and keeps the most common genes and DNA. The V and J calls were not made by the authors but by TCRdb's processing. Across this sample there are some 1 million distinct CDR3 sequences, with 40% to 55% seen only once. The ten largest clones take up under 20% of the sample.

The CDR3 goes from the cysteine to the phenylalanine over 17 residues. The kept DNA is CDR3 alone, 51 bases in frame from the first base. CDR1 and CDR2 (SSHAT, FNYEAQ) derive from the germline V gene (reference sequence). The sequence came from an older woman in good health. Sequenced sample: blood. The chain is assembled from TRBV7-7 and TRBJ2-6, with the D gene too uncertain to name. The CDR3 here reads CAGSSYYDPLGANVLTF. The nucleotides read TGTGCCGGCAGCTCCTACTACGACCCACTGGGGGCCAACGTCCTGACTTTC.